The 2 T cell receptor beta chains listed next were all sequenced from one sample in a study of cytomegalovirus exposure and HLA in healthy donors. The PCR ran on 60 Vbeta and 13 Jbeta primers. Clones were sequenced by immunoSEQ multiplex PCR, and TCRdb holds only the in-frame ones, with some missing. The sample carries 120,000 or so clones, around 78% recorded once. The sample consisted of PBMCs. Receptors were obtained from a man aged 18-30 years in good health and CMV-seropositive.

This clone turned up a few times. The V call is TRBV9, the J call TRBJ2-3; D not certain. V dropped 0 bases and J dropped 4 bases, with 15 bases sitting between them. The germline CDR1 and CDR2 sequences are SGDLS and YYNGEE. The CDR3 has 16 residues. The CDR3: CASSVGVSPQSDTQYF. CDR3 DNA: TGTGCCAGCAGCGTAGGGGTTAGCCCCCAATCAGATACGCAGTATTTT.

This chain joins TRBV6-6 and TRBJ2-7; 14 bases fit TRBD2. J was trimmed by 12 bases and V by 6 bases; bases with no gene match: 16. The CDR3 totals 16 residues. Germline V gene lookup returns CDR1 MNHNY and CDR2 SVGAGI (reference sequence). For the CDR3, the DNA is TGTGCCAGCAGCCAAGGACTAGCGGGGGGCCCTACCCCGCGGTACTTC. Translated: CASSQGLAGGPTPRYF.